The entry below gives a single T cell receptor beta chain sequence along with its context. Antigen unknown. TCRdb passed the RT-PCR reads through MiXCR, listing each CDR3 protein once. The top ten hold around 6% of the sample, which has some 1,700 distinct CDR3 sequences, over 70% seen once. This record comes from a study of yellow fever vaccine responses in identical twins. Study results and limitations: Twin vaccine T cell responses reportedly seemed partly convergent, partly personalized.

Sample: T cells from blood (PBMCs), unsorted or a sorted subset (not recorded which), taken before or after yellow fever vaccination (not recorded which). The TCR originated in a woman aged 18-30 years who received the yellow fever vaccine.

CDR3 region: CASSLGGLDTQYF. DNA of the CDR3: TGTGCCAGCAGCTTAGGGGGCTTAGATACGCAGTATTTT. The chain recombines TRBV11-1 with TRBJ2-3; TRBD1 is a possible D gene (5 bases). CDR1 and CDR2 (germline): SGHAT, FQDESV (reference sequence). V lost 1 base, J lost 5 bases, and 7 bases lay in between. The CDR3 length is 13 residues.